This is a list of T cell receptor beta chains from one sample in a study of PD-L1 blockade in urothelial cancer. The table came from immunoSEQ multiplex PCR; TCRdb's copy has only in-frame clones and leaves some out. The sample lists 85,000 to 100,000 clones, more than 75% occurring once. The sequenced sample was PBMCs, obtained around atezolizumab (anti-PD-L1) treatment. Receptor source: a man aged 55 to 69 with urothelial cancer. Each CDR3 is given with its conserved first and last residue. A D gene is named only where the DNA matches it firmly. The size entry is marked missing in some rows and otherwise reads once, few, many or a size class.

clone_size,v_call,d_call,j_call,cdr3_nt,cdr3_aa
NA,TRBV21-1,NA,TRBJ2-5,TGTGCCAGCAGCAAAGCTCGGGACAGGGGACGTGGGGAGACCCAGTACTTC,CASSKARDRGRGETQYF
NA,TRBV7-6,TRBD2,TRBJ2-5,TGTGCCAGCAGCTTAGGAGCGACTAGCGGGGAGACCCAGTACTTC,CASSLGATSGETQYF
NA,TRBV4-2,TRBD2,TRBJ2-2,TGTGCCAGCAGCCAAGGGAGTACTAGCGCGAGGACCGGGGAGCTGTTTTTT,CASSQGSTSARTGELFF
NA,TRBV29-1,NA,TRBJ1-1,TGCAGCGTCCGGGTCCCGGGGGGGAGGGTAGGGGCTGAAGCTTTCTTT,CSVRVPGGRVGAEAFF
NA,TRBV28,TRBD1,TRBJ1-4,TGTGCCTGCAGGGGGCGCACGGCTAATGAAAAACTGTTTTTT,CACRGRTANEKLFF
NA,TRBV2,TRBD2,TRBJ2-7,TGTGCCGGATCTAGCGGGGGGTCCTACGAGCAGTACTTC,CAGSSGGSYEQYF
NA,TRBV6-6,TRBD2,TRBJ2-7,TGTGCCAGCAGCCTCCCCAGGGTGCGGGAGGGTGGTGAGCAGTACTTC,CASSLPRVREGGEQYF
NA,TRBV4-1,NA,TRBJ1-4,TGCGCCAGCAGCCAAGAAGCCTCAACTAATGAAAAACTGTTTTTT,CASSQEASTNEKLFF
NA,TRBV6-6,NA,TRBJ1-5,TGTGCCAGTCTAGGGGGAGAGGACGGCAATCAGCCCCAGCATTTT,CASLGGEDGNQPQHF
NA,TRBV5-6,TRBD2,TRBJ2-1,TGTGCCAGCAGCTCTTCCCCGGGCGGGGGGCTATACAATGAGCAGTTCTTC,CASSSSPGGGLYNEQFF
once,TRBV5-5,NA,TRBJ2-6,TGTGCCAGCAGCTCGGGCCCAACGGGGGCTGGGGCCAACGTCCTGACTTTC,CASSSGPTGAGANVLTF
NA,TRBV27,TRBD1,TRBJ2-5,TGTGCCAGCGGGGACAGGGTACAGGAGACCCAGTACTTC,CASGDRVQETQYF
NA,TRBV19,TRBD1,TRBJ1-5,TGTGCCAGTAGTCGACAGGGCGATCAGCCCCAGCATTTT,CASSRQGDQPQHF
NA,TRBV7-9,NA,TRBJ2-3,TGTGCCAGCAGCCCCCGAGGGTCTCTATACACAGATACGCAGTATTTT,CASSPRGSLYTDTQYF
NA,TRBV4-2,NA,TRBJ2-7,TGTGCCAGCAGCACGGGACTCTCTTACGAGCAGTACTTC,CASSTGLSYEQYF
once,TRBV15,NA,TRBJ1-1,TGTGCCACCAGCAGCGAGGGAGTGAACACTGAAGCTTTCTTT,CATSSEGVNTEAFF
once,TRBV6-6,NA,TRBJ2-5,TGTGCCAGCGGCGGGACTGCACAAGAGACCCAGTACTTC,CASGGTAQETQYF
NA,TRBV15,NA,TRBJ2-7,TGTGCCACCAGCAGAGTAACAGGCGTCGGCGAGCAGTACTTC,CATSRVTGVGEQYF
NA,TRBV9,TRBD2,TRBJ2-1,TGTGCCAGCAGCAGCCGGGACTACTACAATGAGCAGTTCTTC,CASSSRDYYNEQFF
NA,TRBV19,NA,TRBJ1-2,TGTGCCATTAATAAACAAGGAGGAGGGCAAAGCGGCTACACCTTC,CAINKQGGGQSGYTF
NA,TRBV6-1,NA,TRBJ2-5,TGTGCCTGTAACAGGGTCCGCCAAGAGACCCAGTACTTC,CACNRVRQETQYF
NA,TRBV6-5,TRBD1,TRBJ1-1,TGTGCCAGCAGACAGGGACAGCTGAACACTGAAGCTTTCTTT,CASRQGQLNTEAFF
few,TRBV7-3,NA,TRBJ2-7,TGTGCCAGCAGCCTCACGCGGAGGCGGCCCCACTACGAGCAGTACTTC,CASSLTRRRPHYEQYF
NA,TRBV18,TRBD1,TRBJ2-7,TGTGCCAGCTCACCTTCACAGGGGGCGCCTTACGAGCAGTACTTC,CASSPSQGAPYEQYF
NA,TRBV5-4,NA,TRBJ1-2,TGTGCCAGCAGCTATACCTCAGGGGCTCAAGATGGCTACACCTTC,CASSYTSGAQDGYTF
NA,TRBV4-3,NA,TRBJ1-6,TGCGCCAGCAGCCCTACAGGGAGCTCCTATAATTCACCCCTCCACTTT,CASSPTGSSYNSPLHF